This entry features one T cell receptor (beta chain) sequence. No antigen is known for it. The sample belongs to a study of T cell responses to AZD1222 COVID-19 vaccine. The study's findings and limits: Among those given AZD1222, only 5 to 7 were seropositive at baseline. No repertoire was sampled before or during the peak T cell response, only after it.

Germline V gene lookup returns CDR1 SGHRS and CDR2 YFSETQ. The V end was cut by 0 bases, the J end by 6 bases, with 17 bases between. The CDR3 covers 16 residues. Libraries were prepared by immunoSEQ multiplex PCR; TCRdb keeps only in-frame clonotypes and omits some of them. In the table there are around 79,000 clones, around 90% of which are singletons. The TCR comes from an adult in good health. This specimen consisted of peripheral blood, obtained on day 0 of AZD1222 vaccination. The J gene is TRBJ2-3, the V gene TRBV5-1, with a weak D call TRBD2 (5 bases). The CDR3 is CASSLGGLTTADTQYF. CDR3 nucleotides: TGCGCCAGCAGCTTGGGAGGGTTGACCACTGCGGATACGCAGTATTTT.